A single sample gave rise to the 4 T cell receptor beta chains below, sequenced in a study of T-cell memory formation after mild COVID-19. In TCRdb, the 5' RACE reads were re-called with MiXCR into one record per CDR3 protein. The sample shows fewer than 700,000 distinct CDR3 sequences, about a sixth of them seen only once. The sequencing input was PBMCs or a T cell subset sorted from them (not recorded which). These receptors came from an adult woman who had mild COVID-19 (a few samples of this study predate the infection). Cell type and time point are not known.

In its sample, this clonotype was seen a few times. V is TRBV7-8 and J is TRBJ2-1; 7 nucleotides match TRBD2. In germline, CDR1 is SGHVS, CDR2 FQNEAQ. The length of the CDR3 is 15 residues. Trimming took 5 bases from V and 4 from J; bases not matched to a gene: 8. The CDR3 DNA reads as TGTGCCAGCAGCGTTGGTGGCGGGGGATACAATGAGCAGTTCTTC. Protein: CASSVGGGGYNEQFF.

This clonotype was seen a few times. CDR3 in amino acids: CASSLASGTVFTEAFF. The DNA for the CDR3 is TGTGCCAGCAGCTTAGCGTCAGGGACAGTGTTCACTGAAGCTTTCTTT. The chain is built from TRBV7-2 and TRBJ1-1, with 7 bases matching TRBD1. Germline CDR1 reads SGHTA; CDR2 reads FQGNSA. V lost 0 bases and J lost 4; bases outside the gene matches: 8. There are 16 residues in the CDR3.

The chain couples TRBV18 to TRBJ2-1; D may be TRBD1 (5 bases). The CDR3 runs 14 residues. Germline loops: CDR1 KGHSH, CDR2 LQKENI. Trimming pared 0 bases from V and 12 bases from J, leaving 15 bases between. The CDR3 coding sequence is TGTGCCAGCTCACCACCGAATCAGGGTCATTTGCAGTTCTTC. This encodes CASSPPNQGHLQFF.

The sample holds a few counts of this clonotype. The CDR3 bases are TGTGCCAGCTCCCAGATCTCCGGGACAGGGACCGGGGAGCTGTTTTTT. Translating it yields CASSQISGTGTGELFF. The V call is TRBV18, the J call TRBJ2-2; 9 positions agree with TRBD1. V dropped 6 bases and J dropped 5; count of bases not matched to a gene: 10. Germline-derived CDR1 and CDR2 are KGHSH and LQKENI. The CDR3 sequence is 16 residues long.